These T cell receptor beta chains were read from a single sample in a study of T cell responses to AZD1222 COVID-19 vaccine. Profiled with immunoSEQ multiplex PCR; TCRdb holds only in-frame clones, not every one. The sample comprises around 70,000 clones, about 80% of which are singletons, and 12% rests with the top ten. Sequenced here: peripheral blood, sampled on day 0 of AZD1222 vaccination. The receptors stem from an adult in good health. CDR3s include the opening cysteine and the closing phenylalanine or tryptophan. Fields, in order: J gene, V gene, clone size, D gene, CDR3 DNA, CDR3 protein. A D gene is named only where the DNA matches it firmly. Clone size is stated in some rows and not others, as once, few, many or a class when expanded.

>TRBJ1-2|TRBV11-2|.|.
TGTGCCAGCAGCTTTCGGCCTGATTACTATGGCTACACCTTC
CASSFRPDYYGYTF
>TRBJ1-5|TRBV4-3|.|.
TGCGCCAGCAGTCAAGTGGCAGGTAGCAATCAGCCCCAGCATTTT
CASSQVAGSNQPQHF
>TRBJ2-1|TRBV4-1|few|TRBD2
TGCGCCAGCAGCCAGCCCTTGGGCGGGGGGTACAATGAGCAGTTCTTC
CASSQPLGGGYNEQFF
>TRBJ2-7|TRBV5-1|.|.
TGCGCCAGCAGCTTGGGGCAGGCCGACTACGAGCAGTACTTC
CASSLGQADYEQYF
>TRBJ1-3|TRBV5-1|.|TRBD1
TGCGCCAGCAGCTTGACAGGGGGGGCTGGAAACACCATATATTTT
CASSLTGGAGNTIYF
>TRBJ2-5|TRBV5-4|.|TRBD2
TGTGCCAGCAGCCCCCTAGCGGGGGCCCTCCAAGAGACCCAGTACTTC
CASSPLAGALQETQYF
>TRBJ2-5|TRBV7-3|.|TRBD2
TGTGCCAGCAGCTTAGTCGGCGGGGGGTTTGAGACCCAGTACTTC
CASSLVGGGFETQYF
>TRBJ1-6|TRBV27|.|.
TGTGCCAGCAGTTTAAATCCCGCAGGGGTTGTGTCACCCCTCCACTTT
CASSLNPAGVVSPLHF
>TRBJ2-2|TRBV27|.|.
TGTGCCAGCAGTTTACGGGACGGAGCATACACCGGGGAGCTGTTTTTT
CASSLRDGAYTGELFF
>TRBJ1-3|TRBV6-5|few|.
TGTGCCAGCCTGCTGGGCATGGGGGGAAACACCATATATTTT
CASLLGMGGNTIYF
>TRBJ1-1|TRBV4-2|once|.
TGTGCCAGCAGCCAACTCGCCGGATATTCGCGAACACTCGGAGCTGAAGCTTTCTTT
CASSQLAGYSRTLGAEAFF